A single count supports the clone carrying this T cell receptor beta chain. Since it is a stray read in a library aimed at alpha chains, this beta chain has a size that is not meaningful. This sample stems from a study of spatial heterogeneity in lung cancer. The time point here: sample taken at primary tumor resection. Whole RNA, isolated from tumor, nontumor lung or frozen PBMC, was sequenced without prior sorting. Unmatched junction bases numbered 4, after V lost 1 base and J lost 8 bases. The CDR3 sequence is 15 residues long. Germline V gives CDR1 DFQATT, CDR2 SNEGSKA (reference sequence). TCRdb passed the 5' RACE reads through MiXCR, listing each CDR3 protein once. The table lists approximately 11,000 distinct CDR3 sequences, approximately 3.5% of them singletons.

This chain uses TRBV20-1 with TRBJ2-1, with 14 positions matching TRBD2. Sequenced here: PBMCs, sampled at surgery. The TCR comes from a female donor with early-stage non-small cell lung cancer. CDR3 coding DNA: TGCAGTGCTAGAGGGACTAGCGGGAGGAGGGATGAGCAGTTCTTC. Translation gives CSARGTSGRRDEQFF.